This TCR beta chain was sequenced during a study of shared clonotypes between healthy human individuals. The CDR3 is 16 amino acids. CDR1 is SGHRS and CDR2 is YFSETQ in the germline V gene. The V end lost 0 bases, the J end lost 0 bases, and 9 bases lay between the germline ends. Original data processing: ImmunoSEQ only sent back junction sequences with no quality scores, so filtering was done differently. Only in-frame clones appear in the TCRdb table, and some are missing; sequencing was by immunoSEQ multiplex PCR. The D gene and trimming were derived from the DNA, and the V and J assignments and clone size from that table. The sample has about 360,000 clones; less than 85% are singletons.

The sequenced material came from memory CD4+ T cells sorted from blood. The sample's subset: CD45RA-negative fraction. This receptor was identified in a man aged 25-40 years in good health. V gene TRBV5-1 combines with J gene TRBJ2-2; D is ambiguous. The CDR3 reads CASSLVARSNTGELFF. The CDR3 bases are TGCGCCAGCAGCTTGGTGGCTCGTTCGAACACCGGGGAGCTGTTTTTT. The full variable domain, rest sourced from reference TRBV5-1 and TRBJ2-2, is KAGVTQTPRYLIKTRGQQVTLSCSPISGHRSVSWYQQTPGQGLQFLFEYFSETQRNKGNFPGRFSGRQFSNSRSEMNVSTLELGDSALYLCASSLVARSNTGELFFGEGSRLTVL.